The subject of this entry is one TCR beta chain. J lost 8 bases, V lost 5 bases, and 6 bases had no gene match. The germline V gene encodes CDR1 LGHNA and CDR2 YSLEER. The CDR3 is 13 residues long. The sample is drawn from a study of response to subunit inactivated influenza vaccine. TCRdb reanalysed the RT-PCR reads using MiXCR and keeps one entry per CDR3 protein. The sample comprises some 800,000 distinct CDR3 sequences, less than 25% of which are singletons, and around 9.6% rests with the top ten. Here the sequenced sample was PBMCs from blood, taken 5 days after vaccination. V and J are TRBV4-3 and TRBJ2-1; 7 nucleotides match TRBD2. The receptor was derived from a man aged 50-60 years who received an inactivated influenza vaccine. The CDR3 nucleotides read TGCGCCAGCAGCAGCGGGGTATGGTATGAGCAGTTCTTC. Translation gives CASSSGVWYEQFF.